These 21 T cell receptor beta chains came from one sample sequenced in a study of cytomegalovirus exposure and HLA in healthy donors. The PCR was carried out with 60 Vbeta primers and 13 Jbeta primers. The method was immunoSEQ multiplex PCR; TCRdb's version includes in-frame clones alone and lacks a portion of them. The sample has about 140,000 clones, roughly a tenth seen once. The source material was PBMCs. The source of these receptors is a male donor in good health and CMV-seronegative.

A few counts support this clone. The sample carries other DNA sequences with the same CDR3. The CDR3 loop is CASSIGGGTEAFF. The CDR3 DNA reads TGTGCCAGTAGTATTGGTGGGGGGACTGAAGCTTTCTTT. The V and J genes are TRBV19 and TRBJ1-1, with D perhaps matching TRBD1 (5 bases). This CDR3 contains 13 residues. V gave up 3 bases and J gave up 5 bases, with 10 bases separating them. Germline CDR1 is LNHDA and CDR2 is SQIVND (reference sequence).

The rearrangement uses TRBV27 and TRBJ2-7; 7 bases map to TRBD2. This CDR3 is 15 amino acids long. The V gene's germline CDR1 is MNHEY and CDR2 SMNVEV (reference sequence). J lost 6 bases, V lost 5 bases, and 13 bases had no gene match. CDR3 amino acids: CASSHLGGSRREQYF. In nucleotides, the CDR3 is TGTGCCAGCAGTCACCTTGGCGGGAGTCGACGCGAGCAGTACTTC.

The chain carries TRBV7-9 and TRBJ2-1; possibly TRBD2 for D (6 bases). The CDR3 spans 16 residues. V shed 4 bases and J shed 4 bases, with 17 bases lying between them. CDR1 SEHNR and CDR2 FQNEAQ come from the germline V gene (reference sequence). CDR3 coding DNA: TGTGCCAGCAGCTCCGACCCGGGGAGGCCGTACAATGAGCAGTTCTTC. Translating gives CASSSDPGRPYNEQFF.

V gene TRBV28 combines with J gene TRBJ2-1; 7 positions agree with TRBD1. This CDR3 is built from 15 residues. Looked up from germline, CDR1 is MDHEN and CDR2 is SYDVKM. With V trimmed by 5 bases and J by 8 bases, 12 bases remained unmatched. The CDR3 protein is CASSLDRVALDEQFF. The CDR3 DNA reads TGTGCCAGCAGTCTCGACAGGGTTGCTTTGGATGAGCAGTTCTTC.

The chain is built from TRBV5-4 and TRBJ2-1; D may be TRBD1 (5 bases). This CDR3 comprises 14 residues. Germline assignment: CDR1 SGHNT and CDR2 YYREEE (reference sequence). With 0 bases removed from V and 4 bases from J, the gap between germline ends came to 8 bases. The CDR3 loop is CASSLGDSYNEQFF. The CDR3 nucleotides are TGTGCCAGCAGCTTGGGCGACAGTTACAATGAGCAGTTCTTC. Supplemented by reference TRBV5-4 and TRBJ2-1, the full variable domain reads ETGVTQSPTHLIKTRGQQVTLRCSSQSGHNTVSWYQQALGQGPQFIFQYYREEENGRGNFPPRFSGLQFPNYSSELNVNALELDDSALYLCASSLGDSYNEQFFGPGTRLTVL.

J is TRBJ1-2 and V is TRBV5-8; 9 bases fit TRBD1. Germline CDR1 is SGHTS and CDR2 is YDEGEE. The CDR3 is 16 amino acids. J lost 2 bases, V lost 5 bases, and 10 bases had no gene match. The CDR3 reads CASSPSNRGLNYGYTF. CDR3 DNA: TGTGCCAGCAGTCCGAGTAACAGGGGGCTAAACTATGGCTACACCTTC.

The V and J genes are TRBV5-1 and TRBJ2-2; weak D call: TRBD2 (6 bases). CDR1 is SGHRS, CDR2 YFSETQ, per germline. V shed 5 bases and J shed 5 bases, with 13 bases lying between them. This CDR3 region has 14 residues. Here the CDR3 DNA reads TGCGCCAGCAGACAAATCGGGACTACCGGGGAGCTGTTTTTT. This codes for CASRQIGTTGELFF.

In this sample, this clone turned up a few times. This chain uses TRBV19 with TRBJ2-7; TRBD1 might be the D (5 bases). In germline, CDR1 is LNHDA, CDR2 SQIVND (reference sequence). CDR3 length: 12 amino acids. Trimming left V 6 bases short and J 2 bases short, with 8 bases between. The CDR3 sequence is CASRGPAYEQYF. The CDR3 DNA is TGTGCCAGTAGGGGGCCCGCCTACGAGCAGTACTTC.

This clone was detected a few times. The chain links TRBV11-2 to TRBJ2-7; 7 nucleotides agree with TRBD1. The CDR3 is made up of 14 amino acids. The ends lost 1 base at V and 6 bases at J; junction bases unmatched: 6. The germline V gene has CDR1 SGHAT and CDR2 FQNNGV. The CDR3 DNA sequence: TGTGCCAGCAGCTTAGTAGGGGGCTCGGGCGAGCAGTACTTC. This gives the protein CASSLVGGSGEQYF.

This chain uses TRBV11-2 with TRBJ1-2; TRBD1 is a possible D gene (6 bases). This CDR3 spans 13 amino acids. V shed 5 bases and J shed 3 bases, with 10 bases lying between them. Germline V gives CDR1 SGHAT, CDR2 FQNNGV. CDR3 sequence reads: CASSSGQHYGYTF. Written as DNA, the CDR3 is TGTGCCAGCAGCAGTGGACAGCACTATGGCTACACCTTC.

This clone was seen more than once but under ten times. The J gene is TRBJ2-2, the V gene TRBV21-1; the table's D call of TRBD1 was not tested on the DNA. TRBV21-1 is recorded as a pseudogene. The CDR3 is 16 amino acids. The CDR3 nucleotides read TGTGCCAACCCGTTAGGGGGATCAGCGAACACCGGGGAGCTGTTTTTT. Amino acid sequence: CANPLGGSANTGELFF.

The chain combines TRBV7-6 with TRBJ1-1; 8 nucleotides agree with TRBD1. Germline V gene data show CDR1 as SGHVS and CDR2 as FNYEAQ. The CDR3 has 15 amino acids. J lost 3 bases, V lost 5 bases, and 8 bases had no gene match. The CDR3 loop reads CASSQGAGRDTEAFF. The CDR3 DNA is TGTGCCAGCAGCCAGGGGGCAGGGAGGGACACTGAAGCTTTCTTT. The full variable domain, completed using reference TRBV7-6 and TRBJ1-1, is GAGVSQSPRYKVTKRGQDVALRCDPISGHVSLYWYRQALGQGPEFLTYFNYEAQQDKSGLPNDRFSAERPEGSISTLTIQRTEQRDSAMYRCASSQGAGRDTEAFFGQGTRLTVV.

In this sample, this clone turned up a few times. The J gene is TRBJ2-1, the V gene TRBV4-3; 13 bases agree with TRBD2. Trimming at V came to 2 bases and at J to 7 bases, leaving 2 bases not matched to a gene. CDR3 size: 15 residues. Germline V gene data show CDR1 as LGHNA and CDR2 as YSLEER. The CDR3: CASSQRLAGGNEQFF. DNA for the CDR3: TGCGCCAGCAGCCAAAGACTAGCGGGGGGTAATGAGCAGTTCTTC.

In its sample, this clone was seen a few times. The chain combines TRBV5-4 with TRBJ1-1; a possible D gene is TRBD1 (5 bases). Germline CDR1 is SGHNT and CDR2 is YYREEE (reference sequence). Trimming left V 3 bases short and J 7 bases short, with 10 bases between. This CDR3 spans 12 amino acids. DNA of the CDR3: TGTGCCAGCAGCTCCGACAGTCGTGAAGCTTTCTTT. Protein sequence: CASSSDSREAFF.

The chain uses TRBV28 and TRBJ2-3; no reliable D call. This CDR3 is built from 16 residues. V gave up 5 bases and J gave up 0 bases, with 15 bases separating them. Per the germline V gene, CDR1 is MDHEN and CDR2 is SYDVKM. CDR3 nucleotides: TGTGCCAGCAGTCGACCTCCCACAGAGAGCACAGATACGCAGTATTTT. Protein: CASSRPPTESTDTQYF.

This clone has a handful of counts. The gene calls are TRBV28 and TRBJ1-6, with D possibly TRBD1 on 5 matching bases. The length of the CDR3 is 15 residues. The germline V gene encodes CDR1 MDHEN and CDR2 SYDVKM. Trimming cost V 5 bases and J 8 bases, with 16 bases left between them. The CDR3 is CASSAQDRVDSPLHF. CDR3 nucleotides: TGTGCCAGCAGTGCACAGGATCGGGTAGATTCACCCCTCCACTTT.

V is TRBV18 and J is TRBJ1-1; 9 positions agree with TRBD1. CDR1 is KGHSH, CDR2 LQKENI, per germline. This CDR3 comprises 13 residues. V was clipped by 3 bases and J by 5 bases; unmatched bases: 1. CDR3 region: CASSPTGGTEAFF. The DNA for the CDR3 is TGTGCCAGCTCACCGACAGGGGGGACTGAAGCTTTCTTT.

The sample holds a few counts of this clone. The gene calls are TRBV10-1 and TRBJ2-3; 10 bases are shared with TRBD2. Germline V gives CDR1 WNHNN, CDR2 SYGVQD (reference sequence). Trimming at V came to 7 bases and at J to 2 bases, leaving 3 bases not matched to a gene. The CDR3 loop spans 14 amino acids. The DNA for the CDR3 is TGCGCCAGCACCCTAGCGGGAGACACAGATACGCAGTATTTT. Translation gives CASTLAGDTDTQYF.

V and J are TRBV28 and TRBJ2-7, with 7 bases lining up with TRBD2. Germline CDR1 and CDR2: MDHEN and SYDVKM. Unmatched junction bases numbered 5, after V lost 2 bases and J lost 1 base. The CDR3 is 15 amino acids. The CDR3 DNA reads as TGTGCCAGCAGTTTAGGACCCGGGGGGTCCTACGAGCAGTACTTC. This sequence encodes CASSLGPGGSYEQYF.

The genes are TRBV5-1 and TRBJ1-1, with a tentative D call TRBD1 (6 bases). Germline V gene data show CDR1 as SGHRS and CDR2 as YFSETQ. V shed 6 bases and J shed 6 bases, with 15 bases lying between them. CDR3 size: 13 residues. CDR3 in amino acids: CASNDPGASEAFF. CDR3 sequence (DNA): TGCGCCAGCAACGATCCAGGGGCCTCTGAAGCTTTCTTT.

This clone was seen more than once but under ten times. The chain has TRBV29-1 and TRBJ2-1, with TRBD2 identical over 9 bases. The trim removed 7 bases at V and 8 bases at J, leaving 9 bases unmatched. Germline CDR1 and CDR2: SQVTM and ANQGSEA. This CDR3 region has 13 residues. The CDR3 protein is CSALAGVADEQFF. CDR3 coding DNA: TGCAGCGCCTTAGCGGGAGTTGCCGATGAGCAGTTCTTC.